This TCR beta chain was identified in a study of identifying expanded T cells in peripheral blood. Study-level findings and limits: Over approximately two and four weeks, about 15 and 18 clones changed, versus approximately 1.1 between replicates.

The data were produced by immunoSEQ multiplex PCR, yet TCRdb's version contains in-frame clones alone and is incomplete. This sample has more than 55,000 clones, with over 75% found just once. During the collection period, no donor immune events like infections were recorded. With regard to this clone: What it binds is unknown.

Input material: blood. This TCR came from a person aged 18-70 years in good health.

This chain's CDR3 is CASSQDLGTGSYEQYF. CDR3 DNA sequence: TGTGCCAGCAGCCAAGATCTGGGGACAGGCTCCTACGAGCAGTACTTC. The chain has TRBV4-2 and TRBJ2-7; TRBD1 matches at 8 bases. The CDR3 spans 16 residues. The V segment lost 0 bases and the J segment 0 bases; nucleotides outside the gene matches: 4. The germline CDR1 and CDR2 sequences are LGHNA and YNFKEQ.